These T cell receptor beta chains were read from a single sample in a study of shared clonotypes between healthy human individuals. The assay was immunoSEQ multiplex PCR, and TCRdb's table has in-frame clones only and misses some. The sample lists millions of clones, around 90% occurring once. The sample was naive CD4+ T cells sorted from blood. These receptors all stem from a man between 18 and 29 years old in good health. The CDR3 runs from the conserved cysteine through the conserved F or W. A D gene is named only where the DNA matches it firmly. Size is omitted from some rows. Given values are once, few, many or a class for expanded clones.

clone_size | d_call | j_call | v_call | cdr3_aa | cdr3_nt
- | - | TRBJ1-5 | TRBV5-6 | CASSGGAYQPQHF | TGTGCCAGCAGCGGGGGGGCGTATCAGCCCCAGCATTTT
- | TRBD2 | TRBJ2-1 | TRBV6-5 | CASSRTSGKNEQFF | TGTGCCAGCAGCCGGACTAGCGGGAAGAATGAGCAGTTCTTC
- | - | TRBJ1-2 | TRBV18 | CASSPQGSSSGYTF | TGTGCCAGCTCACCACAGGGAAGTTCGAGTGGCTACACCTTC
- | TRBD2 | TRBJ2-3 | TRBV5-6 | CASSPLYGTSGTDTQYF | TGTGCCAGCAGCCCTCTGTACGGGACTAGCGGGACAGATACGCAGTATTTT
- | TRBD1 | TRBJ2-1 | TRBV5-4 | CASSGGTGGYNEQFF | TGTGCCAGCAGCGGCGGGACAGGGGGATACAATGAGCAGTTCTTC
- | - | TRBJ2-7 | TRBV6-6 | CASSSTGREQYF | TGTGCCAGCAGTTCGACAGGGAGGGAGCAGTACTTC
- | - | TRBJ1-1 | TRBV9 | CASSAQDVTEAFF | TGTGCCAGCAGCGCCCAGGATGTCACTGAAGCTTTCTTT
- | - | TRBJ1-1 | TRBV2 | CASSYKGGASEAFF | TGTGCCAGCAGTTACAAAGGCGGGGCCAGTGAAGCTTTCTTT
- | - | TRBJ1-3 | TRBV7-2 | CASSQTNPETGNTIYF | TGTGCCAGCAGTCAGACCAATCCTGAGACGGGAAACACCATATATTTT
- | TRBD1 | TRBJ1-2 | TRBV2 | CASSPDRSNGYTF | TGTGCCAGCAGCCCGGACAGGAGCAATGGCTACACCTTC
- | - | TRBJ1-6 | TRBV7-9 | CASSLGYGTSYNSPLHF | TGTGCCAGCAGCTTAGGGTACGGGACCTCCTATAATTCACCCCTCCACTTT
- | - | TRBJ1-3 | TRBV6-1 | CASSEGGSGNTIYF | TGTGCCAGCAGTGAAGGGGGGAGTGGAAACACCATATATTTT
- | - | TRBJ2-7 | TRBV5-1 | CASSLAQGIYEQYF | TGCGCCAGCAGCTTGGCTCAGGGGATCTACGAGCAGTACTTC
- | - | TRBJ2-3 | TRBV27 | CASSSILRDTQYF | TGTGCCAGCAGTTCAATTCTCAGGGATACGCAGTATTTT
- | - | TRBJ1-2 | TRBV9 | CASSVDEGVLGGYTF | TGTGCCAGCAGCGTAGACGAGGGGGTCCTAGGTGGCTACACCTTC
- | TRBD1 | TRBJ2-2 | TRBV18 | CASSPGQGNTGELFF | TGTGCCAGCTCACCTGGACAGGGGAACACCGGGGAGCTGTTTTTT
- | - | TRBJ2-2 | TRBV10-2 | CASRDQGSANTGELFF | TGCGCCAGCAGAGATCAGGGAAGCGCGAACACCGGGGAGCTGTTTTTT
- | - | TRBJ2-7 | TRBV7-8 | CASSLGRNSYEQYF | TGTGCCAGCAGCTTAGGCCGCAACTCCTACGAGCAGTACTTC
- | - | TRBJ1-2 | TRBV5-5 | CASTSWAWGNYGYTF | TGTGCCAGCACCTCTTGGGCCTGGGGGAACTATGGCTACACCTTC
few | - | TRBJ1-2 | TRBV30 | CAWSLNYGYTF | TGTGCCTGGAGTCTTAACTATGGCTACACCTTC
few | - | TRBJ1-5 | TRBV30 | CAWSVPAKYSNQPQHF | TGTGCCTGGAGTGTACCGGCAAAGTATAGCAATCAGCCCCAGCATTTT
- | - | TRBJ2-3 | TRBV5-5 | CASSLERTDTQYF | TGTGCCAGCAGCTTGGAACGCACAGATACGCAGTATTTT
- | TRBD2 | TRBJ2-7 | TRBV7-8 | CASSPLWGGSSYEQYF | TGTGCCAGCAGCCCGCTTTGGGGAGGGAGCTCCTACGAGCAGTACTTC
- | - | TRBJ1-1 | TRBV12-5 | CASGPWGQANTEAFF | TGTGCTAGTGGACCCTGGGGCCAGGCGAACACTGAAGCTTTCTTT
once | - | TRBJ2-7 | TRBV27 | CASSKGSGTPTYEQYF | TGTGCCAGCAGCAAGGGGTCCGGGACACCGACCTACGAGCAGTACTTC
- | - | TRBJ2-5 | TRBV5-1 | CASSLGAVETQYF | TGCGCCAGCAGCTTAGGGGCGGTAGAGACCCAGTACTTC
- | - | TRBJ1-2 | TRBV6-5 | CASFSGGSYGYTF | TGTGCCAGTTTCTCCGGGGGAAGCTATGGCTACACCTTC
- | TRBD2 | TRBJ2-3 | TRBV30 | CAWSVGRGRASDTQYF | TGTGCCTGGAGTGTAGGCCGGGGGAGGGCGTCAGATACGCAGTATTTT
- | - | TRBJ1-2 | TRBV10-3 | CAIRGQDYGYTF | TGTGCCATCAGAGGGCAGGACTATGGCTACACCTTC
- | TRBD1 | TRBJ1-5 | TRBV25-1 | CASRQGFNQPQHF | TGTGCCAGCCGACAGGGTTTCAATCAGCCCCAGCATTTT
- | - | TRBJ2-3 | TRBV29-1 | CSVVKGSTDTQYF | TGCAGCGTTGTCAAGGGAAGCACAGATACGCAGTATTTT
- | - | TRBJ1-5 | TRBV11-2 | CASSLDQGNQPQHF | TGTGCCAGCAGCTTAGATCAGGGGAATCAGCCCCAGCATTTT
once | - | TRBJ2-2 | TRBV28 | CASSRPDRNTGELFF | TGTGCCAGCAGCCGTCCGGACAGGAACACCGGGGAGCTGTTTTTT
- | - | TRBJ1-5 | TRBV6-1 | CASSDINSNQPQHF | TGTGCCAGCAGCGACATTAATAGCAATCAGCCCCAGCATTTT
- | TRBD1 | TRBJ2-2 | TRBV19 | CASSIGQGIRTGELFF | TGTGCCAGTAGTATAGGACAGGGTATACGCACCGGGGAGCTGTTTTTT
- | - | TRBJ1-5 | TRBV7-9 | CASWGRGGNQPQHF | TGTGCCAGCTGGGGGAGAGGAGGGAATCAGCCCCAGCATTTT
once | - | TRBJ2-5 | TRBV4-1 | CASSQNSRGFQETQYF | TGCGCCAGCAGCCAAAACTCCAGGGGATTCCAAGAGACCCAGTACTTC
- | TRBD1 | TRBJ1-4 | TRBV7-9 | CASSLALGQGKGVEKLFF | TGTGCCAGCAGCTTGGCCTTGGGACAGGGGAAGGGGGTTGAAAAACTGTTTTTT
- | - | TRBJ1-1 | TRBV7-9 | CASSLDGGEAFF | TGTGCCAGCAGCTTAGATGGCGGTGAAGCTTTCTTT